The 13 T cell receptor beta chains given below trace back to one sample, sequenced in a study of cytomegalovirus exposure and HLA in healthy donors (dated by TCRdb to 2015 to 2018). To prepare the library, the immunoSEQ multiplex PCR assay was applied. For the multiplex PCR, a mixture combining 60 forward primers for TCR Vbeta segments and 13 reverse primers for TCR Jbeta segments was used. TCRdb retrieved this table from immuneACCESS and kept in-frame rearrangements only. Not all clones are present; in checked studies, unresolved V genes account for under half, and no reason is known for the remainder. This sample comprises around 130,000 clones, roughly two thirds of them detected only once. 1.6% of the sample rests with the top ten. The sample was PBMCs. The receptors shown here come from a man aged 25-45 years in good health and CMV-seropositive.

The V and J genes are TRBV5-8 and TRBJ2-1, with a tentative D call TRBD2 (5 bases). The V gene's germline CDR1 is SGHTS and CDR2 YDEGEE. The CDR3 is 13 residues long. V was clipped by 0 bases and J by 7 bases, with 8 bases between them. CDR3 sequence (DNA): TGTGCCAGCAGCTTGGCTCCGGGGAATGAGCAGTTCTTC. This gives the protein CASSLAPGNEQFF.

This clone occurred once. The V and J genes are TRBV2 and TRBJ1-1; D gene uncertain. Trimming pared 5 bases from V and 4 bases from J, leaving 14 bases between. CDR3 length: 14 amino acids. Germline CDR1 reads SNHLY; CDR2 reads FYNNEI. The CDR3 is CASSLQALGTEAFF. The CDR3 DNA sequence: TGTGCCAGCAGTTTGCAGGCTCTCGGCACTGAAGCTTTCTTT.

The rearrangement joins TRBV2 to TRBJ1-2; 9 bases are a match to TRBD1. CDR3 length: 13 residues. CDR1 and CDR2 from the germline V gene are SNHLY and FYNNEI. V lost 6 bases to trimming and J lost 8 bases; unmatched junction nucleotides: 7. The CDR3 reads CASRRGQGVGYTF. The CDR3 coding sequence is TGTGCCAGCAGGCGGGGACAGGGCGTGGGCTACACCTTC.

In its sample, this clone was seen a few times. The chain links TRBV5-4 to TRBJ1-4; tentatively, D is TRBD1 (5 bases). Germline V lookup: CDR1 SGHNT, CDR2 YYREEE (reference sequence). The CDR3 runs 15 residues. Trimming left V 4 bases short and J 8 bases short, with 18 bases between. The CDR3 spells CASSPAPGIPEKLFF. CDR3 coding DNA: TGTGCCAGCAGCCCCGCTCCAGGGATCCCGGAAAAACTGTTTTTT.

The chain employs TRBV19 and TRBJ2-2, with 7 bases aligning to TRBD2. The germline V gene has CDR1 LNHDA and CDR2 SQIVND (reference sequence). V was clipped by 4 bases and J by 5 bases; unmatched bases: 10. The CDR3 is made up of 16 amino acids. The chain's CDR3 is CASSTPLWGGTGELFF. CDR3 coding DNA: TGTGCCAGTAGTACCCCTCTCTGGGGGGGGACCGGGGAGCTGTTTTTT.

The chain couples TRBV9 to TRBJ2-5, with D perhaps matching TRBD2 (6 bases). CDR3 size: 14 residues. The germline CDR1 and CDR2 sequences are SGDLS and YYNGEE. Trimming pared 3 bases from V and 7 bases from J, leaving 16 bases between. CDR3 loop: CASSGIAAPSTQYF. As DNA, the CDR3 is TGTGCCAGCAGCGGAATAGCGGCCCCCTCGACCCAGTACTTC.

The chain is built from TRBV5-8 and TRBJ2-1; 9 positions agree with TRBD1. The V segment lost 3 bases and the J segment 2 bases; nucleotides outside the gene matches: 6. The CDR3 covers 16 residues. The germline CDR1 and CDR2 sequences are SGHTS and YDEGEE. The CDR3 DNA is TGTGCCAGCAGCTGGGGACAGGGAAGGACCTACAATGAGCAGTTCTTC. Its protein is CASSWGQGRTYNEQFF.

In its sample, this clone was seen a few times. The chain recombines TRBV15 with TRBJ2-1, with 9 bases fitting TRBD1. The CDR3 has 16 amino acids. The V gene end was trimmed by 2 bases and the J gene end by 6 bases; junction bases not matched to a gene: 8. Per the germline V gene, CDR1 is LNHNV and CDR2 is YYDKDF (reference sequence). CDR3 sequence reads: CATSRRGTGSSNEQFF. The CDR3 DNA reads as TGTGCCACCAGCAGACGCGGGACAGGGTCTTCCAATGAGCAGTTCTTC.

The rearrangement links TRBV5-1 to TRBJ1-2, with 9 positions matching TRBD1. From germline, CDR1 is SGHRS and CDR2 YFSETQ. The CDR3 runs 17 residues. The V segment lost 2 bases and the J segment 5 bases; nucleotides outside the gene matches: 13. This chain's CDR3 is CASSFSFRDREQYGYTF. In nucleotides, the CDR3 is TGCGCCAGCAGCTTCTCTTTTAGGGACAGGGAACAGTATGGCTACACCTTC.

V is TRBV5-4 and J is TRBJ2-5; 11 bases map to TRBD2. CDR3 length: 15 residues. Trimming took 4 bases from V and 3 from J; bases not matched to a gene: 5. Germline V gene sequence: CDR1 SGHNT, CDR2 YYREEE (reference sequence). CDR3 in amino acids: CASSPRLAGKETQYF. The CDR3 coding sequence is TGTGCCAGCAGCCCGCGACTAGCGGGAAAAGAGACCCAGTACTTC.

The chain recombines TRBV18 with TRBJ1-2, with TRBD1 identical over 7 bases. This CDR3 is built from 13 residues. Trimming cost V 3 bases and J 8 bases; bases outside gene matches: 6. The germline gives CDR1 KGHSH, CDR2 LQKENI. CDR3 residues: CASSPNRGDGYTF. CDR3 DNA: TGTGCCAGCTCACCGAACAGGGGTGACGGCTACACCTTC.

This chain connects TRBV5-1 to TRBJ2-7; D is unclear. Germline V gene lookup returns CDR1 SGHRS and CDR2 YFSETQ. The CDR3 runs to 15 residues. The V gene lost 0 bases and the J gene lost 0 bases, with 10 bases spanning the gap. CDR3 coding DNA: TGCGCCAGCAGCTTGGGCAGTTCTTTCTCCTACGAGCAGTACTTC. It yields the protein CASSLGSSFSYEQYF.

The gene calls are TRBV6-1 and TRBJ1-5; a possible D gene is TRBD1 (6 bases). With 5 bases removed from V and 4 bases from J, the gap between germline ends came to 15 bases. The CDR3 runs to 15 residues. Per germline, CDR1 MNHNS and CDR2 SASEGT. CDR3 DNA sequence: TGTGCCAGCAGTATCGAGGGGGGGTCAAATCAGCCCCAGCATTTT. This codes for CASSIEGGSNQPQHF.